One and the same sample provided the 11 T cell receptor beta chains below, sequenced in a study of T cells in women clearing cervical HPV infection. TCRdb keeps only in-frame clones here, not all; method: immunoSEQ multiplex PCR. Across 30,000 to 45,000 clones, the top ten clones capture less than 2% of the sample. Sequenced sample: blood buffy coat. The receptors derive from a woman aged 18 to 69 with a cervical HPV16 infection that either progressed to CIN3+ or cleared (not recorded which).

The CDR3 loop is CASSPRQGNSNQPQYF. CDR3 bases read: TGTGCCAGTAGTCCCAGACAGGGCAACAGCAATCAGCCG. The chain has TRBV19 and TRBJ2-3, with 7 bases that match TRBD1. With the read ending 3 residues before the CDR3 end, the germline J gene is used to fill in that end. The CDR3 totals 16 residues. CDR1 is LNHDA, CDR2 SQIVND, per germline (reference sequence). The whole variable domain, remainder taken from reference TRBV19 and TRBJ2-3, is DGGITQSPKYLFRKEGQNVTLSCEQNLNHDAMYWYRQDPGQGLRLIYYSQIVNDFQKGDIAEGYSVSREKKESFPLTVTSAQKNPTAFYLCASSPRQGNSNQPQYFGPGTRLTVL.

In the case of this clone: The read falls 3 residues short of the CDR3 end, and the missing part is taken from the germline J gene. This chain connects TRBV7-8 to TRBJ1-6, with 10 bases aligning to TRBD1. Germline V gene lookup returns CDR1 SGHVS and CDR2 FQNEAQ. The CDR3 is made up of 17 amino acids. The junction had 10 bases not matched to a gene; V was cut back by 1 base and J by 10 bases. CDR3 DNA, as far as it was read: TGTGCCAGCAGCTTAGTTGGGGGACAGGGGTCGAAGTCACCC. Translation: CASSLVGGQGSKSP. In full, the CDR3 is CASSLVGGQGSKSPLHF.

A word on this clone: The read is 3 residues too short to cover the CDR3 end, so that end is filled in from the germline J gene. The rearrangement joins TRBV28 to TRBJ2-4, with D perhaps TRBD1 (5 bases). The CDR3 is made up of 13 amino acids. The germline CDR1 and CDR2 sequences are MDHEN and SYDVKM. The CDR3 sequence is CASSPGQTPLQYF. Incomplete CDR3 DNA: TGTGCCAGCAGTCCCGGACAAACCCCTCTT.

About this clone: With the read ending 3 residues before the CDR3 end, the germline J gene is used to fill in that end. This chain uses TRBV11-1 with TRBJ2-7; D gene unclear. The V gene's germline CDR1 is SGHAT and CDR2 FQDESV (reference sequence). Deletions cut 1 base from V and 1 base from J, with 8 bases between. The CDR3 extends over 14 amino acids. The chain's CDR3 is CASSLGAESYEQYF. The covered CDR3 bases are TGTGCCAGCAGCTTAGGGGCAGAGTCCTACGAG.

In the case of this clone: The sequence runs out 3 residues before the end of the CDR3; the remainder is reconstructed from the germline J gene. The chain is built from TRBV12-3 or TRBV12-4 and TRBJ2-7, with a possible D match to TRBD1 (6 bases). The length of the CDR3 is 13 residues. The V end lost 6 bases, the J end lost 3 bases, and 12 bases lay between the germline ends. The sequenced part of the CDR3 DNA is TGTGCCAGCAGCTCACTCAGGGGCTACGAG. Amino acid sequence: CASSSLRGYE. The full-length CDR3 reads as CASSSLRGYEQYF.

As to this clone: With the read ending 3 residues before the CDR3 end, the germline J gene is used to fill in that end. This chain uses TRBV30 with TRBJ2-3; 7 bases map to TRBD2. This CDR3 has 13 amino acids. The germline V gene encodes CDR1 GTSNPN and CDR2 SVGIG (reference sequence). CDR3 DNA, as far as it was read: TGTGCCTGGAGTAGGGGAGGGCCGGAGACG. Protein: CAWSRGGPET. The full CDR3 sequence reads CAWSRGGPETQYF.

For this clone: Relative to the germline gene, one junction end is altered; a read error may explain this. The read terminates 3 residues before the CDR3 end, so the remaining end is supplied by the germline J gene. V usage is TRBV4-2 and J usage is TRBJ1-1; no definite D call. Germline-derived CDR1 and CDR2 are LGHNA and YNFKEQ. This CDR3 has 16 residues. The DNA read from the CDR3 is TGCGCCAGCAGCCAAGGAGGGCCCCGGTCGAACACTGAA. The encoded protein is CASSQGGPRSNTE. The entire CDR3 sequence reads CASSQGGPRSNTEAFF.

On this clone: The read ends 3 residues shy of where the CDR3 ends; the end is completed using the germline J gene. V is TRBV5-4 and J is TRBJ2-7, with 10 bases identical to TRBD2. This CDR3 contains 14 residues. The V gene end was trimmed by 4 bases and the J gene end by 2 bases; junction bases not matched to a gene: 3. The V gene's germline CDR1 is SGHNT and CDR2 YYREEE (reference sequence). The CDR3 DNA, read in part, is TGTGCCAGCAGCACTAGCGGGGACCCCTACGAG. Its protein is CASSTSGDPYE. The whole CDR3 sequence reads CASSTSGDPYEQYF.

A note on this clone: The read ends 3 residues shy of where the CDR3 ends; the end is completed using the germline J gene. The chain recombines TRBV19 with TRBJ2-1, with 7 bases lining up with TRBD1. V lost 7 bases, J lost 3 bases, and 6 bases stayed unmatched. The germline V gene encodes CDR1 LNHDA and CDR2 SQIVND (reference sequence). The CDR3 is 14 amino acids. CDR3 region: CASTSGTVYNEQFF. CDR3 DNA (partial): TGTGCCAGTACCTCCGGGACAGTCTACAATGAG.

Of note for this clone: The CDR3 end is not reached by the read, which stops 3 residues before it; the germline J gene fills it in. V gene TRBV19 combines with J gene TRBJ2-3; TRBD2 matches 7 bases. V trimming: 10 bases; J trimming: 3 bases; junction bases outside the gene matches: 7. In germline, CDR1 is LNHDA, CDR2 SQIVND (reference sequence). The length of the CDR3 is 13 residues. The CDR3 DNA, read in part, is TGTGCCACCGACATGGGGGGGACAGATACG. Translation gives CATDMGGTDT. The whole CDR3 protein is CATDMGGTDTQYF.

The DNA read from the CDR3 is TGTGCCAGCAGCCCCGGACAATACTATGGC. Residues: CASSPGQYYG. The whole CDR3 reads CASSPGQYYGYTF. The chain joins TRBV7-8 to TRBJ1-2, with D perhaps matching TRBD1 (5 bases). The CDR3 end falls 3 residues outside the read, so it is completed with the germline J gene. CDR3 size: 13 residues. Germline V gene sequence: CDR1 SGHVS, CDR2 FQNEAQ. V was trimmed by 5 bases and J by 3 bases, leaving 10 bases between them.